Detailed here is one TCR beta chain. The specificity of this receptor is unknown. One junction end does not reproduce the germline sequence, and a read error may be involved. The sample comes from a study of vaccination and CD4 T cells after COVID-19 (dated 2022 in TCRdb). General notes on the study: Convalescent patients had a positive SARS-CoV-2 result on nasal swab PCR, and of these patients, several had mild disease and one had severe disease. Six males and four females were included in the convalescent cohort, with two Hispanic individuals, seven Caucasians, two Asians and one multiracial person represented. Participants got two doses of the Pfizer-BioNTech BNT162b2 vaccine (n=8) or two doses of the Moderna mRNA-1273 vaccine (n=2). Post-COVID blood samples were collected from convalescent patients a median of roughly 100 days after diagnosis, with a range of roughly 30 to 161 days. Post-vaccine blood samples were obtained a median of about 70 days after the second vaccine dose, with a range of roughly 13 to 250 days. For stimulating the cultures, overlapping spike peptide pools were used, derived from SARS-CoV-2 as well as from the common cold coronaviruses HCoV-NL63, HCoV-OC43 and HCoV-229E. As controls, cultures received a CEFX viral epitope pool (the positive control), an HIV-1 Nef peptide pool (the negative control), or no peptide at all. In around nine COVID-19 convalescent patients and 4 infection-naive healthy vaccine recipients, the spike-specific CD4+ TCR repertoire before mRNA vaccination was compared with the repertoire after mRNA vaccination. What the work shows at the level of the full study, not this receptor alone: The median count of SARS-CoV-2-reactive clonotypes went up from roughly 21 after infection to more than 30 after vaccination, although the change was not significant. Of the vaccine-specific clones in convalescent patients, 304 of 307, or nearly all, reacted only to SARS-CoV-2 spike and did not cross-react with common cold coronaviruses. Only a relatively small number of convalescent patients were included in the study, and early timepoints following natural infection were not analyzed. In convalescent patients, a median approximately 89% of post-vaccine SARS-CoV-2-reactive clones were detected only after vaccination, suggesting vaccine-specific priming.

Library method: PCR. TCR sequencing of DNA from cultured CD4+ T cells used the Oncomine TCR Beta short-read assay at the Johns Hopkins FTIC core. The QIAamp micro DNA kit was used to extract genomic DNA from the cultured CD4+ T cells. Oncomine TCR Beta libraries from cultured CD4+ T cells were pooled using unique dual indexes and sequenced on an Illumina iSeq 100. The published analysis was carried out like this. Non-productive sequences were filtered out, and CDR3s that did not start with C, did not end with F or W, or were shorter than 7 amino acids were discarded. The MANAFEST web application identified antigen-specific clonotypes by comparing peptide-stimulated wells against reference wells and other culture wells. For a clone to be called positive, the clone needed an FDR below 0.05, an odds ratio above 5, and a productive frequency above 0.1% in at least two of three replicate wells. Cross-reactive clonotypes were defined as significantly expanded in both SARS-CoV-2 spike wells and at least one common cold coronavirus spike condition. CDR3 homology was assessed with Levenshtein distances (stringdist) and unrooted phylogenetic trees (ape) in R version 3.6.1. TCRdb reanalyzed the raw reads on its own, using fastp at Q25 for trimming and MiXCR for clone calling, and kept in-frame beta chains. All rows with the same CDR3 protein become a single entry with the most common DNA and genes. Here the V and J calls rest on TCRdb's processing, not on the authors' analysis. This sample holds some 4,000 distinct CDR3 sequences; more than 20% were observed only once. About 19% of the sample comes from the top ten.

Reading the germline V gene (reference sequence) gives CDR1 MNHEY and CDR2 SMNVEV. The CDR3 has 12 amino acids, counting the end cysteine and phenylalanine. Just the 36-base CDR3 DNA is kept, in frame starting at base 1. This specimen's treatment or condition label, interpreted: approximately 10-day PBMC culture with coronavirus spike peptide pools or control peptides (ViraFEST assay). The ViraFEST assay, used in the study, expanded antigen-specific T cells with peptide pools and then identified the expanded clonotypes through TCR sequencing. The convalescent patients' positive SARS-CoV-2 PCR tests fell between March and December 2020, which was before the Alpha, Beta and Delta variants emerged in the United States. PBMCs were cultured at a few million per well in IMDM supplemented with approximately 5% human AB serum and around 9.5 IU/ml IL-2, with around 10 ug/ml peptide pools added. Half of the culture medium was replaced with fresh IL-2-containing medium on days 3 and 7. After 10 days of culture, CD4+ T cells were isolated by negative selection with the EasySep CD4+ T cell isolation kit. Ficoll-Paque Plus gradient centrifugation was used to isolate PBMCs from whole blood, and the isolated PBMCs were then either used fresh or cryopreserved at -140C. Each culture condition was generally run in triplicate wells.

What was sequenced was CD4+ T cells from blood, cultured in vitro. The rearranged segments are TRBV27 and TRBJ1-2, with the D gene not clear enough to name. This clonotype was sampled from a human donor who had recovered from COVID-19. The DNA is as follows: TGTGTCAGCAGTGCCAGACCCCCGAGCTACACCTTC. This encodes CVSSARPPSYTF.